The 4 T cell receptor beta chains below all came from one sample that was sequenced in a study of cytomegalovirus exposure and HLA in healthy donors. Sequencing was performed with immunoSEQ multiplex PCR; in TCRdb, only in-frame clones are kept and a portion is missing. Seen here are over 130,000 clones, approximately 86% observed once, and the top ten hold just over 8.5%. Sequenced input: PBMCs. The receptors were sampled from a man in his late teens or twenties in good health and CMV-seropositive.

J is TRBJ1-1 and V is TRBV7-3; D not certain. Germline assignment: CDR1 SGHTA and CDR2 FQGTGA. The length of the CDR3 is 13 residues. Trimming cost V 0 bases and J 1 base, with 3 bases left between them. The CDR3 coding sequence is TGTGCCAGCAGCTTAACCCGGAACACTGAAGCTTTCTTT. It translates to CASSLTRNTEAFF.

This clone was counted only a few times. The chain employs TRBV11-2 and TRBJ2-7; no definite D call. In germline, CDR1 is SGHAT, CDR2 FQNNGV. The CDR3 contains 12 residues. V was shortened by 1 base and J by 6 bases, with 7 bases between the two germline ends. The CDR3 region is CASSLALPEQYF. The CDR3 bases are TGTGCCAGCAGCTTAGCCCTCCCCGAGCAGTACTTC.

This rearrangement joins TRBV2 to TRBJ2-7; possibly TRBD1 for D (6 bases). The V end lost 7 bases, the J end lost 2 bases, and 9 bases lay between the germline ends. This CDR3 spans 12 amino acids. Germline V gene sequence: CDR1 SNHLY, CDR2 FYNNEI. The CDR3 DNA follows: TGTGCCAGCACTTGGGACACCTACGAGCAGTACTTC. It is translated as CASTWDTYEQYF.

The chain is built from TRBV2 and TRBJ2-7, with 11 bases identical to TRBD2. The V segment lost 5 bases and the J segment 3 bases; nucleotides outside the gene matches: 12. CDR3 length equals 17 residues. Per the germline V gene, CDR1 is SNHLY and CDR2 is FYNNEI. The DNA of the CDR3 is TGTGCCAGCAGTCCGGGACTAGCGGAGTCGGTACGCTACGAGCAGTACTTC. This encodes CASSPGLAESVRYEQYF.